What follows are 5 T cell receptor beta chains derived from one specimen sequenced in a study of cytomegalovirus exposure and HLA in healthy donors. A multiplex PCR was run with 60 Vbeta primers and 13 Jbeta primers. Clones were read by immunoSEQ multiplex PCR, and TCRdb kept only the in-frame ones, dropping some. The top ten hold 3.5% to 4.5% of the sample, which has about 120,000 clones, over 65% seen once. The sequenced sample was PBMCs. All receptors come from a man aged 35-49 years in good health and CMV-seropositive.

For this clone: Because it lacks the conserved phenylalanine or tryptophan at the end, this CDR3 is likely a read error. The chain uses TRBV29-1 and TRBJ1-1, with D maybe TRBD1 (6 bases). This CDR3 has 12 residues. Germline V lookup: CDR1 SQVTM, CDR2 ANQGSEA. V dropped 7 bases and J dropped 8 bases, with 17 bases sitting between them. The CDR3 bases are TGCAGCGCCTCCGGTGGGGGCACCGAAGCTTTCCTT. Protein product: CSASGGGTEAFL.

V is TRBV19 and J is TRBJ1-5; the D is unclear. The CDR3 length is 13 residues. Germline CDR1 and CDR2: LNHDA and SQIVND (reference sequence). The V and J ends lost 3 bases and 4 bases respectively, with 7 bases between them. The chain's CDR3 is CASSISKNQPQHF. CDR3 sequence (DNA): TGTGCCAGTAGTATTAGTAAAAATCAGCCCCAGCATTTT.

The chain recombines TRBV13 with TRBJ1-1, with no clear D. Per germline, CDR1 PRHDT and CDR2 FYEKMQ (reference sequence). The CDR3 extends over 15 amino acids. Trimming shortened V by 3 bases and J by 1 base, and 12 bases separated the two germline ends. CDR3 DNA: TGTGCCAGCAGCTTTACCTTAGACAAGAACACTGAAGCTTTCTTT. Translating it yields CASSFTLDKNTEAFF.

This clone occurred a few times. The rearrangement links TRBV5-1 to TRBJ2-7; D not certain. Trimming took off 4 bases at V and 7 bases at J, with 12 bases between the two ends. Germline CDR1 is SGHRS and CDR2 is YFSETQ. The length of the CDR3 is 12 residues. The CDR3 DNA is TGCGCCAGCAGCCTAACTCAGACAGAGCAGTACTTC. Amino acids: CASSLTQTEQYF. Full variable domain (remainder filled in from reference TRBV5-1 and TRBJ2-7): KAGVTQTPRYLIKTRGQQVTLSCSPISGHRSVSWYQQTPGQGLQFLFEYFSETQRNKGNFPGRFSGRQFSNSRSEMNVSTLELGDSALYLCASSLTQTEQYFGPGTRLTVT.

The V and J genes are TRBV6-1 and TRBJ2-4; maybe TRBD1 (7 bases). The CDR3 spans 13 residues. Germline values: CDR1 MNHNS, CDR2 SASEGT. V shed 6 bases and J shed 6 bases, with 12 bases lying between them. CDR3 region: CASRGTAGNIQYF. As DNA, the CDR3 is TGTGCCAGCAGGGGGACAGCGGGAAACATTCAGTACTTC.